The 24 T cell receptor beta chains presented below share a single source sample, sequenced in a study of cytomegalovirus exposure and HLA in healthy donors. Produced via immunoSEQ multiplex PCR; TCRdb's table is partial and in-frame only. The sample contains 150,000 to 180,000 clones, around 84% of which appear only once. Input material: PBMCs. Receptor source: a human donor in good health.

The chain couples TRBV18 to TRBJ1-1, with D unresolved. The germline V gene has CDR1 KGHSH and CDR2 LQKENI. V was shortened by 3 bases and J by 0 bases, with 8 bases between the two germline ends. The CDR3 contains 14 residues. The CDR3 sequence is CASSPRILNTEAFF. CDR3 DNA: TGTGCCAGCTCACCGAGAATTCTGAACACTGAAGCTTTCTTT.

The chain links TRBV13 to TRBJ1-2, with a weak D call TRBD1 (5 bases). The CDR3 is made up of 15 amino acids. The V gene lost 7 bases and the J gene lost 5 bases, with 20 bases spanning the gap. Germline V CDR1 and CDR2: PRHDT, FYEKMQ (reference sequence). The CDR3, as DNA: TGTGCCAGCACCTCCCGGAAGGGGCAGGAATATGGCTACACCTTC. Protein product: CASTSRKGQEYGYTF.

This sequence joins TRBV10-3 and TRBJ1-2; 8 bases agree with TRBD1. The CDR3 covers 16 residues. Germline trimming cut 6 bases from V and 8 bases from J; bases unmatched to any gene: 17. CDR1 and CDR2 (germline): ENHRY, SYGVKD. CDR3 sequence (DNA): TGTGCCATCAGCCCCGGGACAGGACCTTCAACGGAGGGCTACACCTTC. This translates into CAISPGTGPSTEGYTF.

V and J are TRBV7-2 and TRBJ2-5; D may be TRBD2 (6 bases). V was trimmed by 1 base and J by 4 bases, leaving 16 bases between them. Germline V gives CDR1 SGHTA, CDR2 FQGNSA. CDR3 length: 16 amino acids. Written as DNA, the CDR3 is TGTGCCAGCAGCTTAGGATCGTGGCGGAGGGGAGAGACCCAGTACTTC. It yields the protein CASSLGSWRRGETQYF.

This clone was seen more than once but under ten times. The chain links TRBV28 to TRBJ1-5; TRBD1 is a possible D gene (6 bases). The CDR3 is made up of 16 amino acids. V lost 2 bases and J lost 5, with 16 bases in between. Germline assignment: CDR1 MDHEN and CDR2 SYDVKM. The CDR3 loop reads CASSLGGAASYQPQHF. The CDR3, as DNA: TGTGCCAGCAGTTTAGGGGGGGCGGCCTCTTATCAGCCCCAGCATTTT.

V is TRBV9 and J is TRBJ2-7; TRBD2 aligns across 7 bases. The CDR3 contains 15 residues. V trimming: 4 bases; J trimming: 2 bases; junction bases outside the gene matches: 9. The germline V gene has CDR1 SGDLS and CDR2 YYNGEE. CDR3 nucleotide sequence: TGTGCCAGCAGCCCCGGGCGGGAGTACCCCTACGAGCAGTACTTC. Its translation is CASSPGREYPYEQYF.

The chain links TRBV7-2 to TRBJ2-1; a possible D gene is TRBD2 (7 bases). The CDR3 is 14 amino acids. Per the germline V gene, CDR1 is SGHTA and CDR2 is FQGNSA. V was cut by 5 bases and J by 9 bases, with 17 bases left in between. The CDR3 DNA sequence: TGTGCCAGCAGCCGCCTCGGGGGGCTGTCTGAGCAGTTCTTC. This sequence encodes CASSRLGGLSEQFF.

This clone appeared once. J is TRBJ2-3 and V is TRBV6-1, with 7 bases matching TRBD2. Germline values: CDR1 MNHNS, CDR2 SASEGT. Trimming removed 3 bases from V and 4 bases from J; junction bases left unmatched: 7. The length of the CDR3 is 15 residues. The CDR3 sequence: CASSEGGSGSDTQYF. The CDR3 coding sequence is TGTGCCAGCAGTGAGGGCGGGAGTGGATCAGATACGCAGTATTTT.

This clone appeared once. CDR3 region: CASSLQTGVRGYTF. In DNA, the CDR3 is TGTGCCAGCAGCCTTCAGACTGGCGTGAGGGGCTACACCTTC. This chain joins TRBV7-9 and TRBJ1-2; D ambiguous. Germline V gene sequence: CDR1 SEHNR, CDR2 FQNEAQ (reference sequence). V was shortened by 5 bases and J by 8 bases, with 18 bases between the two germline ends. This CDR3 spans 14 amino acids.

The chain uses TRBV7-9 and TRBJ1-2; possibly TRBD1 for D (5 bases). Germline CDR1 and CDR2: SEHNR and FQNEAQ (reference sequence). The CDR3 totals 17 residues. The V end lost 4 bases, the J end lost 0 bases, and 18 bases lay between the germline ends. The CDR3 loop reads CASSSTRFRGSNYGYTF. The CDR3 nucleotides read TGTGCCAGCAGCTCTACCAGATTTCGGGGGTCTAACTATGGCTACACCTTC. The variable domain in full, with the rest retrieved from reference TRBV7-9 and TRBJ1-2, is DTGVSQNPRHKITKRGQNVTFRCDPISEHNRLYWYRQTLGQGPEFLTYFQNEAQLEKSRLLSDRFSAERPKGSFSTLEIQRTEQGDSAMYLCASSSTRFRGSNYGYTFGSGTRLTVV.

V and J are TRBV2 and TRBJ2-2; TRBD1 is a possible D gene (5 bases). The V and J ends lost 5 bases and 0 bases respectively, with 7 bases between them. This CDR3 has 14 amino acids. Germline lookup yields CDR1 SNHLY and CDR2 FYNNEI. The chain's CDR3 is CASSPTANTGELFF. CDR3 DNA sequence: TGTGCCAGCAGTCCGACAGCGAACACCGGGGAGCTGTTTTTT. The complete variable domain, with remaining parts taken from reference TRBV2 and TRBJ2-2, reads EPEVTQTPSHQVTQMGQEVILRCVPISNHLYFYWYRQILGQKVEFLVSFYNNEISEKSEIFDDQFSVERPDGSNFTLKIRSTKLEDSAMYFCASSPTANTGELFFGEGSRLTVL.

The chain carries TRBV7-9 and TRBJ2-7; TRBD1 aligns across 7 bases. The CDR3 covers 14 residues. Germline assignment: CDR1 SEHNR and CDR2 FQNEAQ (reference sequence). J lost 0 bases, V lost 5 bases, and 4 bases had no gene match. CDR3 in amino acids: CASSPWTGSYEQYF. Written as DNA, the CDR3 is TGTGCCAGCAGCCCGTGGACAGGCTCCTACGAGCAGTACTTC.

This chain joins TRBV5-1 and TRBJ2-1; D possibly corresponds to TRBD1 (5 bases). V was shortened by 0 bases and J by 10 bases, with 14 bases between the two germline ends. The CDR3 has 14 residues. CDR1 SGHRS and CDR2 YFSETQ come from the germline V gene. As DNA, the CDR3 is TGCGCCAGCAGCTTGGAGGGGCAATCAGGCGAGCAGTTCTTC. Its protein product is CASSLEGQSGEQFF.

The J gene is TRBJ1-1, the V gene TRBV29-1, with 8 nucleotides matching TRBD1. Germline V gives CDR1 SQVTM, CDR2 ANQGSEA. V was pared by 5 bases and J by 4 bases, with 6 bases of the junction left unmatched. The CDR3 runs 13 residues. CDR3 in amino acids: CSVRTGLGTEAFF. In nucleotides, the CDR3 is TGCAGCGTTAGGACAGGGCTAGGCACTGAAGCTTTCTTT.

This sequence joins TRBV6-6 and TRBJ1-1; the D gene is possibly TRBD1 (6 bases). Trimming pared 5 bases from V and 4 bases from J, leaving 14 bases between. This CDR3 contains 14 residues. Looked up from germline, CDR1 is MNHNY and CDR2 is SVGAGI (reference sequence). CDR3 in amino acids: CASSIRTDSTEAFF. DNA for the CDR3: TGTGCCAGCAGTATAAGGACAGACAGCACTGAAGCTTTCTTT.

This clone was found once. Other nucleotide sequences from this sample produce the same CDR3. CDR3 sequence reads: CASSLSVNTEAFF. The CDR3, as DNA: TGTGCCAGCAGCTTATCGGTGAACACTGAAGCTTTCTTT. V gene TRBV7-2 combines with J gene TRBJ1-1; D gene ambiguous. CDR1 is SGHTA and CDR2 is FQGNSA in the germline V gene. This CDR3 has 13 residues. Trimming shortened V by 2 bases and J by 0 bases, and 4 bases separated the two germline ends.

The chain employs TRBV6-1 and TRBJ1-5; D may be TRBD1 (5 bases). In germline, CDR1 is MNHNS, CDR2 SASEGT. Trimming removed 5 bases from V and 4 bases from J, with 12 bases in between. There are 14 residues in the CDR3. The CDR3 is CASSTFQGNQPQHF. DNA for the CDR3: TGTGCCAGCAGTACTTTTCAGGGAAATCAGCCCCAGCATTTT.

Details on this clone: One end of the junction is discordant with germline, which a read error may explain. The chain has TRBV19 and TRBJ1-1; D not resolved. This CDR3 contains 13 residues. CDR1 and CDR2 (germline): LNHDA, SQIVND (reference sequence). The CDR3 DNA reads TGTGCCAGTAGTATAGGCGGGAACGCTGAAGCTTTCTTT. This translates into CASSIGGNAEAFF.

The chain couples TRBV5-6 to TRBJ1-1; unclear D gene. Per germline, CDR1 SGHDT and CDR2 YYEEEE. V lost 3 bases and J lost 4, with 13 bases in between. The CDR3 length is 14 residues. The CDR3 is CASSSDKAGTEAFF. CDR3 DNA sequence: TGTGCCAGCAGCTCAGACAAGGCTGGCACTGAAGCTTTCTTT.

V is TRBV6-1 and J is TRBJ1-6; D is possibly TRBD1 (5 bases). The CDR3 runs to 15 residues. Germline V gene data show CDR1 as MNHNS and CDR2 as SASEGT. Trimming pared 6 bases from V and 8 bases from J, leaving 17 bases between. CDR3 nucleotide sequence: TGTGCCAGCAGGTGGTTGACAGTGGCGGATTCACCCCTCCACTTT. Translating it yields CASRWLTVADSPLHF.

The chain links TRBV19 to TRBJ2-6; 8 bases match TRBD2. This CDR3 spans 19 amino acids. Germline V lookup: CDR1 LNHDA, CDR2 SQIVND (reference sequence). V shed 5 bases, J shed 0 bases, and the junction held 12 bases outside the gene matches. CDR3: CASSLGGALRTSGANVLTF. The CDR3, as DNA: TGTGCCAGTAGTCTCGGGGGGGCCCTCCGCACCTCTGGGGCCAACGTCCTGACTTTC. The full variable domain, completed using reference TRBV19 and TRBJ2-6, is DGGITQSPKYLFRKEGQNVTLSCEQNLNHDAMYWYRQDPGQGLRLIYYSQIVNDFQKGDIAEGYSVSREKKESFPLTVTSAQKNPTAFYLCASSLGGALRTSGANVLTFGAGSRLTVL.

The chain is built from TRBV5-1 and TRBJ1-1; 7 bases match TRBD1. The V gene's germline CDR1 is SGHRS and CDR2 YFSETQ. Losses at the gene ends were 1 base for V and 1 base for J; bases not matched to a gene: 10. The CDR3 has 17 residues. CDR3 amino acids: CASSLPAGQPSNTEAFF. The CDR3 region has the DNA TGCGCCAGCAGCTTGCCCGCGGGACAGCCCTCGAACACTGAAGCTTTCTTT.

CDR3 nucleotide sequence: TGTGCCAGCAGCTCACCACAGGGGGTCTTCGCTGAAGCTTTCTTT. Translated: CASSSPQGVFAEAFF. The J gene is TRBJ1-1, the V gene TRBV5-8; TRBD1 aligns across 8 bases. With 3 bases clipped from V and 6 bases from J, the junction kept 10 bases outside the gene matches. CDR1 is SGHTS, CDR2 YDEGEE, per germline. The CDR3 length is 15 residues.

This clone was counted between two and nine times. The chain carries TRBV28 and TRBJ1-4; D not resolved. Trimming took off 7 bases at V and 7 bases at J, with 10 bases between the two ends. The V gene's germline CDR1 is MDHEN and CDR2 SYDVKM. CDR3 size: 12 residues. As DNA, the CDR3 is TGTGCCAGCACCAGATATGGTGAAAAACTGTTTTTT. It yields the protein CASTRYGEKLFF.